The 17 T cell receptor beta chains presented below share a single source sample, sequenced in a study of blood T cell repertoires in COVID-19. Libraries were prepared by immunoSEQ multiplex PCR; TCRdb keeps only in-frame clonotypes and omits some of them. The repertoire has about 100,000 clones, roughly 84% of them found once; the top ten carry 2%. Material: peripheral blood. All receptors come from a man aged 65-85 years with active or convalescent COVID-19.

The rearrangement uses TRBV5-1 and TRBJ2-2, with 7 bases that match TRBD2. Germline V lookup: CDR1 SGHRS, CDR2 YFSETQ. V shed 4 bases, J shed 4 bases, and the junction held 7 bases outside the gene matches. The CDR3 covers 15 residues. The CDR3 reads CASSPWGGRTGELFF. CDR3 coding DNA: TGCGCCAGCAGCCCCTGGGGGGGACGCACCGGGGAGCTGTTTTTT.

The rearrangement joins TRBV6-5 to TRBJ1-5; D remains ambiguous. CDR3 size: 15 residues. Germline values: CDR1 MNHEY, CDR2 SVGAGI. Trimming cost V 0 bases and J 5 bases, with 11 bases left between them. The CDR3 DNA is TGTGCCAGCAGTTACTCAGCCCCGGGAGATCAGCCCCAGCATTTT. The encoded protein is CASSYSAPGDQPQHF.

The rearrangement joins TRBV30 to TRBJ2-7; 9 positions match TRBD1. Germline V gives CDR1 GTSNPN, CDR2 SVGIG (reference sequence). The J segment lost 3 bases and the V segment lost 2 bases, leaving 8 bases of the junction unmatched. CDR3 size: 15 residues. The CDR3 nucleotides are TGTGCCTGGAGTTCACCGCGACAGGGGGTCTACGAGCAGTACTTC. Residues: CAWSSPRQGVYEQYF.

The V gene is TRBV6-6, the J gene TRBJ1-5; 10 nucleotides match TRBD1. The V and J ends lost 8 bases and 5 bases, in that order; junction bases with no gene match: 3. Germline V gene data show CDR1 as MNHNY and CDR2 as SVGAGI (reference sequence). This CDR3 region has 13 residues. CDR3 bases: TGTGCCAGCGAGGACAGGGGGGATCAGCCCCAGCATTTT. This encodes CASEDRGDQPQHF.

The chain carries TRBV5-1 and TRBJ1-2; a possible D gene is TRBD1 (5 bases). CDR1 SGHRS and CDR2 YFSETQ come from the germline V gene. Trimming took off 0 bases at V and 8 bases at J, with 11 bases between the two ends. The CDR3 length is 13 residues. In DNA form, the CDR3 reads TGCGCCAGCAGCTTGGAAGGGCCAGGGGGCTACACCTTC. Residues: CASSLEGPGGYTF.

This chain uses TRBV29-1 with TRBJ2-1, with D unclear. CDR3 length: 15 amino acids. Germline assignment: CDR1 SQVTM and CDR2 ANQGSEA. The germline V and J ends were trimmed by 4 bases and 0 bases, with 13 bases remaining between them. The CDR3 region has the DNA TGCAGCGTTGGAGGCAGCCCTAGCTCCTACAATGAGCAGTTCTTC. Translated: CSVGGSPSSYNEQFF.

The chain uses TRBV14 and TRBJ2-3, with D possibly matching TRBD1 (7 bases). Trimming pared 2 bases from V and 5 bases from J, leaving 14 bases between. Germline values: CDR1 SGHDN, CDR2 FVKESK. The CDR3 runs 15 residues. The CDR3 coding sequence is TGTGCCAGCAGCCAACCCGGGACAGCGGGAGATACGCAGTATTTT. Protein product: CASSQPGTAGDTQYF.

This clone showed up just a few times. The rearrangement links TRBV7-2 to TRBJ1-5; 7 nucleotides match TRBD1. The J segment lost 0 bases and the V segment lost 4 bases, leaving 3 bases of the junction unmatched. The CDR3 totals 15 residues. Looked up from germline, CDR1 is SGHTA and CDR2 is FQGNSA. This CDR3 is CASSYTGVSNQPQHF. CDR3 coding DNA: TGTGCCAGCAGCTACACAGGGGTTAGCAATCAGCCCCAGCATTTT.

V gene TRBV29-1 combines with J gene TRBJ2-3; D might be TRBD2 (6 bases). Germline-derived CDR1 and CDR2 are SQVTM and ANQGSEA. Between the trimmed V and J ends, which lost 3 bases and 0 bases, there was a span of 10 bases. This CDR3 spans 14 amino acids. The CDR3 bases are TGCAGCGTTGAGAGGGGACTCAGCACAGATACGCAGTATTTT. This encodes CSVERGLSTDTQYF.

The DNA of the CDR3 is TGTGCAAGTCGCTTAGGGGTCCGCTCAAACCAGGACTCCTACGAGCAGTACTTC. Translated, it gives CASRLGVRSNQDSYEQYF. The chain combines TRBV12-2 with TRBJ2-7; the table's D call, TRBD1, has no DNA check behind it. TRBV12-2 is a pseudogene locus. There are 18 residues in the CDR3.

J is TRBJ2-4 and V is TRBV28; possibly TRBD1 for D (5 bases). The CDR3 has 15 residues. Trimming pared 2 bases from V and 0 bases from J, leaving 8 bases between. The germline gives CDR1 MDHEN, CDR2 SYDVKM. The CDR3 DNA reads TGTGCCAGCAGTTTACAGGGAACAGCCAAAAACATTCAGTACTTC. Translating gives CASSLQGTAKNIQYF. The full variable domain, its missing parts supplied by reference TRBV28 and TRBJ2-4, is DVKVTQSSRYLVKRTGEKVFLECVQDMDHENMFWYRQDPGLGLRLIYFSYDVKMKEKGDIPEGYSVSREKKERFSLILESASTNQTSMYLCASSLQGTAKNIQYFGAGTRLSVL.

This rearrangement joins TRBV7-2 to TRBJ2-2; possible D gene TRBD1, 7 bases. Trimming took 5 bases from V and 5 from J, leaving 15 bases between them. The germline V gene has CDR1 SGHTA and CDR2 FQGNSA. The CDR3 length is 15 residues. The chain's CDR3 is CASSIRQGGTGELFF. Written as DNA, the CDR3 is TGTGCCAGCAGCATCAGACAGGGAGGTACCGGGGAGCTGTTTTTT.

The V call is TRBV3-1 (or the pseudogene TRBV3-2), the J call TRBJ1-3; D not resolved. This CDR3 spans 18 amino acids. The germline gives CDR1 LGHDT, CDR2 YNNKEL (reference sequence). V lost 0 bases and J 1 base, leaving 16 bases between the germline ends. The CDR3 DNA follows: TGTGCCAGCAGCCAAGATGTCCTTTATATCGGGTCTGGAAACACCATATATTTT. This codes for CASSQDVLYIGSGNTIYF.

The rearrangement joins TRBV7-6 to TRBJ1-5; 8 nucleotides align to TRBD1. V was clipped by 5 bases and J by 0 bases; unmatched bases: 12. Per germline, CDR1 SGHVS and CDR2 FNYEAQ. This CDR3 contains 18 residues. CDR3 nucleotides: TGTGCCAGCAGCCGAAGACAGGGGACCTCCTATAGCAATCAGCCCCAGCATTTT. Encoded protein: CASSRRQGTSYSNQPQHF.

DNA of the CDR3: TGTGCCAGCAGCTTAGGCGGGGGTCCAAACTACAATGAGCAGTTCTTC. Translating it yields CASSLGGGPNYNEQFF. The J gene is TRBJ2-1, the V gene TRBV7-9; 7 bases map to TRBD2. V shed 1 base and J 3 bases; nucleotides not matched to a gene: 6. This CDR3 has 16 residues. Germline loops: CDR1 SEHNR, CDR2 FQNEAQ (reference sequence).

The V and J genes are TRBV3-1 (or the pseudogene TRBV3-2) and TRBJ1-1; 8 bases are a match to TRBD1. Germline V CDR1 and CDR2: LGHDT, YNNKEL (reference sequence). The CDR3 is made up of 14 amino acids. V was clipped by 3 bases and J by 9 bases; unmatched bases: 9. The CDR3 DNA reads as TGTGCCAGCAGCCAGACAGGGGCCGCGGGGCAAGCTTTCTTT. Encoded protein: CASSQTGAAGQAFF.

The genes are TRBV7-2 and TRBJ1-2; 7 bases are shared with TRBD1. Germline V gives CDR1 SGHTA, CDR2 FQGNSA. V trimming: 5 bases; J trimming: 4 bases; junction bases outside the gene matches: 7. The CDR3 runs 14 residues. The CDR3 reads CASSLWTGGYGYTF. Here the CDR3 DNA reads TGTGCCAGCAGCCTATGGACAGGCGGCTATGGCTACACCTTC. Looking up the rest from reference TRBV7-2 and TRBJ1-2 gives the full variable domain: GAGVSQSPSNKVTEKGKDVELRCDPISGHTALYWYRQSLGQGLEFLIYFQGNSAPDKSGLPSDRFSAERTGGSVSTLTIQRTQQEDSAVYLCASSLWTGGYGYTFGSGTRLTVV.